These 13 T cell receptor beta chains share one sample of origin, sequenced in a study of PD-1 blockade in classical Hodgkin lymphoma. Described time point: cycle 4 day 1 (C4D1), after 6 weeks of nivolumab. Relapse was seen in all patients after autologous stem cell transplantation, and brentuximab vedotin exposure was variable. The CD4+ T cells used were purified from thawed PBMCs through magnetic negative selection. The assay was immunoSEQ multiplex PCR, and TCRdb's table has in-frame clones only and misses some. The sample lists 34,000 or so clones; about 94% were seen once. The sample here was CD4+ T cells from blood, taken before the fourth cycle of nivolumab. The receptor source for this set is a human donor with classical Hodgkin lymphoma.

The chain links TRBV19 to TRBJ2-1, with a possible D match to TRBD1 (6 bases). CDR1 is LNHDA, CDR2 SQIVND, per germline (reference sequence). This CDR3 region has 15 residues. V gave up 5 bases and J gave up 3 bases, with 14 bases separating them. CDR3 region: CASSSGRGFYNEQFF. In DNA form, the CDR3 reads TGTGCCAGTAGTTCGGGCAGGGGATTCTACAATGAGCAGTTCTTC.

The chain links TRBV28 to TRBJ2-5; the D is unclear. With 5 bases removed from V and 2 bases from J, the gap between germline ends came to 3 bases. The germline V gene encodes CDR1 MDHEN and CDR2 SYDVKM. The CDR3 contains 11 residues. DNA for the CDR3: TGTGCCAGCAGTGAGCAAGAGACCCAGTACTTC. This encodes CASSEQETQYF. Looking up the rest from reference TRBV28 and TRBJ2-5 gives the full variable domain: DVKVTQSSRYLVKRTGEKVFLECVQDMDHENMFWYRQDPGLGLRLIYFSYDVKMKEKGDIPEGYSVSREKKERFSLILESASTNQTSMYLCASSEQETQYFGPGTRLLVL.

The rearrangement uses TRBV5-1 and TRBJ2-2; maybe TRBD2 (5 bases). CDR3 length: 15 residues. V lost 2 bases to trimming and J lost 6 bases, with 14 bases between them. The V gene's germline CDR1 is SGHRS and CDR2 YFSETQ. CDR3 coding DNA: TGCGCCAGCAGCTTCCCCGAGAGGGCGGCCGGGGAGCTGTTTTTT. Amino acid sequence: CASSFPERAAGELFF.

The V gene is TRBV6-6, the J gene TRBJ1-1; D remains ambiguous. Trimming took 6 bases from V and 5 from J, leaving 10 bases between them. Per germline, CDR1 MNHNY and CDR2 SVGAGI (reference sequence). There are 12 residues in the CDR3. CDR3 bases: TGTGCCAGCAGGGAATGGGAGACTGAAGCTTTCTTT. It encodes CASREWETEAFF.

The V and J genes are TRBV5-4 and TRBJ2-1; no clear D. Trimming removed 0 bases from V and 5 bases from J, with 15 bases in between. Germline assignment: CDR1 SGHNT and CDR2 YYREEE (reference sequence). The CDR3 sequence is 16 residues long. The CDR3 here is CASSLGSPAPNNEQFF. The CDR3 bases are TGTGCCAGCAGCTTGGGATCACCTGCCCCCAACAATGAGCAGTTCTTC.

This clone was detected only a few times. This sequence joins TRBV19 and TRBJ1-2, with TRBD1 matching over 8 bases. Germline V lookup: CDR1 LNHDA, CDR2 SQIVND (reference sequence). The CDR3 contains 15 residues. With V trimmed by 5 bases and J by 10 bases, 15 bases remained unmatched. The CDR3 DNA follows: TGTGCCAGTAGTGGCAGGTCGGGACAGGACTTCTTCTACACCTTC. This gives the protein CASSGRSGQDFFYTF.

The rearrangement links TRBV12-5 to TRBJ2-7; the match to TRBD1 covers 7 bases. The CDR3 totals 15 residues. The germline V gene encodes CDR1 LGHNT and CDR2 FRNRAP. The ends lost 1 base at V and 1 base at J; junction bases unmatched: 4. The CDR3 sequence is CASGLAYRGSYEQYF. CDR3 nucleotide sequence: TGTGCTAGTGGTTTGGCCTACAGGGGTTCCTACGAGCAGTACTTC.

The rearrangement links TRBV5-1 to TRBJ2-5; the D is unclear. CDR1 is SGHRS, CDR2 YFSETQ, per germline. The CDR3 loop spans 11 amino acids. V lost 5 bases and J lost 1, with 3 bases in between. In nucleotides, the CDR3 is TGCGCCAGCAGTCTCCAAGAGACCCAGTACTTC. It translates to CASSLQETQYF.

The chain carries TRBV28 and TRBJ1-1; possible D gene TRBD1, 5 bases. The ends were cut back, 6 bases at V and 2 bases at J, with 16 bases in the middle. The germline gives CDR1 MDHEN, CDR2 SYDVKM. CDR3 length: 15 amino acids. Written as DNA, the CDR3 is TGTGCCAGCAGCCCACCCCCGACAGCCAACACTGAAGCTTTCTTT. Protein product: CASSPPPTANTEAFF.

The chain employs TRBV27 and TRBJ1-1, with D possibly TRBD1 on 5 matching bases. Germline assignment: CDR1 MNHEY and CDR2 SMNVEV (reference sequence). V was shortened by 4 bases and J by 4 bases, with 13 bases between the two germline ends. CDR3 length equals 14 residues. The CDR3 protein is CASSSQVGGTEAFF. CDR3 nucleotides: TGTGCCAGCAGTTCACAGGTCGGGGGCACTGAAGCTTTCTTT.

V gene TRBV7-3 combines with J gene TRBJ2-3; TRBD2 matches 10 bases. Germline trimming cut 3 bases from V and 1 base from J; bases unmatched to any gene: 4. The CDR3 loop spans 16 amino acids. Germline V gene lookup returns CDR1 SGHTA and CDR2 FQGTGA. The CDR3 spells CASSLSGRVGTDTQYF. In DNA, the CDR3 is TGTGCCAGCAGCTTGAGCGGGAGGGTGGGCACAGATACGCAGTATTTT. The whole variable domain, remainder taken from reference TRBV7-3 and TRBJ2-3, is GAGVSQTPSNKVTEKGKYVELRCDPISGHTALYWYRQSLGQGPEFLIYFQGTGAADDSGLPNDRFFAVRPEGSVSTLKIQRTERGDSAVYLCASSLSGRVGTDTQYFGPGTRLTVL.

The chain combines TRBV30 with TRBJ1-3, with D maybe TRBD1 (5 bases). The germline V gene encodes CDR1 GTSNPN and CDR2 SVGIG (reference sequence). With 3 bases removed from V and 2 bases from J, the gap between germline ends came to 14 bases. The CDR3 has 15 residues. The CDR3 nucleotides are TGTGCCTGGAGCGGGGCCCCCTCCACTGGAAACACCATATATTTT. Its protein product is CAWSGAPSTGNTIYF.

J is TRBJ2-1 and V is TRBV5-1; no clear D gene. The V end lost 6 bases, the J end lost 5 bases, and 12 bases lay between the germline ends. Germline loops: CDR1 SGHRS, CDR2 YFSETQ. The CDR3 extends over 13 amino acids. CDR3 residues: CASKNAGDNEQFF. In DNA form, the CDR3 reads TGCGCCAGCAAAAACGCTGGAGACAATGAGCAGTTCTTC.